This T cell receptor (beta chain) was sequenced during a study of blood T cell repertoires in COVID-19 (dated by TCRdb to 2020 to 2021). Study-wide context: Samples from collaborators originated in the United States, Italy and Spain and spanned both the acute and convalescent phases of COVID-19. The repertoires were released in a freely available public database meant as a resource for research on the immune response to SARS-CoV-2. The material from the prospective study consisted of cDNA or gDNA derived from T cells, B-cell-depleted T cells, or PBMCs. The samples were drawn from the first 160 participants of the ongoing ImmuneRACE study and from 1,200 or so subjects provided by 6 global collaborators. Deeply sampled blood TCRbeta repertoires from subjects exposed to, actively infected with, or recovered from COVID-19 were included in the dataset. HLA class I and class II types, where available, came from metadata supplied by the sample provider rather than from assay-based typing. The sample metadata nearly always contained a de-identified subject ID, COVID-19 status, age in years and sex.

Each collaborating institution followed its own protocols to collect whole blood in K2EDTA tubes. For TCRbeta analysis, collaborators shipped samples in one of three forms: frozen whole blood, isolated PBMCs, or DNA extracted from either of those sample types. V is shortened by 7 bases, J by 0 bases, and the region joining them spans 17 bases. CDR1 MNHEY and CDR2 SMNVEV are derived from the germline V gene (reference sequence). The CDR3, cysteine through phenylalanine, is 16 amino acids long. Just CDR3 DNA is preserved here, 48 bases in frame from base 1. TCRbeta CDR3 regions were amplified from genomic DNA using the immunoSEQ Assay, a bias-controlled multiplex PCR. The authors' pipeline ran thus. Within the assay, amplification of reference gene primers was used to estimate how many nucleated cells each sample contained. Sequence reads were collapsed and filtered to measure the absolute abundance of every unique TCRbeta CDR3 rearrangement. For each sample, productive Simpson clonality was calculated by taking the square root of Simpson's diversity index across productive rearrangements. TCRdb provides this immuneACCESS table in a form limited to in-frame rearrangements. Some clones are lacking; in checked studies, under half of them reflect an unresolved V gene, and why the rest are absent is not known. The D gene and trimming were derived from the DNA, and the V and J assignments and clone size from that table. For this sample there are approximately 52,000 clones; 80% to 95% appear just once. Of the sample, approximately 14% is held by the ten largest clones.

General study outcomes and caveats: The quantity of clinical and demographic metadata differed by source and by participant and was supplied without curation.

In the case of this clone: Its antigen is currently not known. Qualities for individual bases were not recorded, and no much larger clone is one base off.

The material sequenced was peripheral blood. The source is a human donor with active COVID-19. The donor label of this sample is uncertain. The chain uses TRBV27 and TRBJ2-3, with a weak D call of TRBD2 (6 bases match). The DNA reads TGTGCCAGCACCGGGAGTGGCGGATCTAGCACAGATACGCAGTATTTT. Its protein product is CASTGSGGSSTDTQYF.